In this sample, the clone carrying this TCR beta chain turned up a few times. Its specificity is unknown. The data stem from a study of human T cells and chemical hapten exposure. Whole-study results and caveats: No alteration of TCRs above 1 in 1000 frequency was seen with DPC sensitization.

As for time point: pre-sensitization, week 0. Treatment of the sample: therapeutic diphenylcyclopropenone sensitization with weekly scalp DPC. Blood draws preceded each patch test application. TCRdb redid the calling of the RACE reads with MiXCR, one entry per CDR3 protein. The table records a few hundred thousand distinct CDR3 sequences, 5% to 6.5% of them present only once. After removal of 3 bases from V and 2 bases from J, the junction contained 3 bases not matched to a gene. Germline V CDR1 and CDR2: WSHSY, SAAADI. The CDR3 contains 15 residues. The sequence derives from a young woman with alopecia areata. Some clones in this sample may be carry-over from other donors' samples. The chain is built from TRBV10-2 and TRBJ2-2, with TRBD1 matching over 7 bases. Sequencing was performed on whole blood, taken in connection with sensitization to the hapten diphenylcyclopropenone (DPC). The CDR3 nucleotides read TGCGCCAGCAGTGACGGGACAGAAAACACCGGGGAGCTGTTTTTT. Translated, it gives CASSDGTENTGELFF.